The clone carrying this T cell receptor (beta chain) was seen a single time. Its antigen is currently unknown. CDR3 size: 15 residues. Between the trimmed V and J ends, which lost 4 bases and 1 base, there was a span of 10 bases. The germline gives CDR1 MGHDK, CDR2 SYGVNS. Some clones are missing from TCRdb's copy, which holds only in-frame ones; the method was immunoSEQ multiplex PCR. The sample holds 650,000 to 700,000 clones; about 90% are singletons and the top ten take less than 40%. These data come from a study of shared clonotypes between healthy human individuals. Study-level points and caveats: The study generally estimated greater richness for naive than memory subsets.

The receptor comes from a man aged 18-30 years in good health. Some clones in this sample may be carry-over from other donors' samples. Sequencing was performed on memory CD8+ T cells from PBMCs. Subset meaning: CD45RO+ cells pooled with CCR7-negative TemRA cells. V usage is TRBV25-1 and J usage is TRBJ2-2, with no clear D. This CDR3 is CASSVLGENTGELFF. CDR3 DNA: TGTGCCAGCAGTGTGCTAGGAGAGAACACCGGGGAGCTGTTTTTT.